This T cell receptor beta chain was recorded in a study of glioma-infiltrating T cells after dendritic cell vaccination. Overall study: Autologous tumor lysate-pulsed dendritic cell vaccination was given between about 2003 and 2013.

This clone came up a few times. Clones were read by immunoSEQ multiplex PCR, and TCRdb kept only the in-frame ones, dropping some. This sample yields just under 100,000 clones, of which about 85% are seen a single time; 5% to 7% belongs to the top ten. The germline V gene encodes CDR1 SGHAT and CDR2 FQDESV (reference sequence). Trimming left V 4 bases short and J 6 bases short, with 12 bases between. The CDR3 totals 13 residues. Regarding time point: after dendritic cell vaccination, including at tumor progression/relapse. Selection required adequate fresh-frozen tumor tissue plus more than two years' survival data.

The source is a human donor with glioblastoma. Sequencing used blood, obtained after dendritic cell vaccination. The chain recombines TRBV11-1 with TRBJ1-2; tentative D call: TRBD1 (6 bases). The CDR3 DNA sequence: TGTGCCAGCAGCTGGATACAGGGAGATGGCTACACCTTC. It encodes CASSWIQGDGYTF. Together with reference TRBV11-1 and TRBJ1-2, the CDR3 gives the full variable domain: EAEVAQSPRYKITEKSQAVAFWCDPISGHATLYWYRQILGQGPELLVQFQDESVVDDSQLPKDRFSAERLKGVDSTLKIQPAELGDSAMYLCASSWIQGDGYTFGSGTRLTVV.